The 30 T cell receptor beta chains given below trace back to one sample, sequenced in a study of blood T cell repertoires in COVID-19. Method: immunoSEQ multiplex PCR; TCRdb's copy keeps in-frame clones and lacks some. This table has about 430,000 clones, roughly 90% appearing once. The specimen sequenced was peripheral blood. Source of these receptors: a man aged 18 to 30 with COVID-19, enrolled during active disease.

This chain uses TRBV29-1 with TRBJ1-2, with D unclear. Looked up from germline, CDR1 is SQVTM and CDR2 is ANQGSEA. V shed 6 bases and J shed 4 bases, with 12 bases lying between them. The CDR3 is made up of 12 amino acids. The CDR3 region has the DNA TGCAGCGTCGGCGGGGTCCTCTATGGCTACACCTTC. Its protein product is CSVGGVLYGYTF.

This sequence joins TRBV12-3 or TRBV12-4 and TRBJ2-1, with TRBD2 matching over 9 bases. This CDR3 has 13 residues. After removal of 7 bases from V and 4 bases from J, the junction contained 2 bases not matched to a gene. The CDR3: CASKTSGYNEQFF. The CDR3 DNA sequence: TGTGCCAGCAAGACTAGCGGATACAATGAGCAGTTCTTC.

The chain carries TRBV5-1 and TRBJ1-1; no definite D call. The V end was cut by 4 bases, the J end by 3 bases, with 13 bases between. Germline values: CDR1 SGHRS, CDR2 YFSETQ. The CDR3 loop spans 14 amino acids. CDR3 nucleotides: TGCGCCAGCAGCCTTGGCGGGAGGGACACTGAAGCTTTCTTT. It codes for CASSLGGRDTEAFF. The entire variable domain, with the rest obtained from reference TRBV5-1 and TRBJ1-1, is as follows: KAGVTQTPRYLIKTRGQQVTLSCSPISGHRSVSWYQQTPGQGLQFLFEYFSETQRNKGNFPGRFSGRQFSNSRSEMNVSTLELGDSALYLCASSLGGRDTEAFFGQGTRLTVV.

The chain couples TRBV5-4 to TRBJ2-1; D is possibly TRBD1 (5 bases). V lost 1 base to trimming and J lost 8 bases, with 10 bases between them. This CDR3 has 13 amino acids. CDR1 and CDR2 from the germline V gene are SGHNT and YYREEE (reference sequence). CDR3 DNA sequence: TGTGCCAGCAGCTTGAGGGGTACGGATGAGCAGTTCTTC. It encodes CASSLRGTDEQFF.

In nucleotides, the CDR3 is TGCGCCAGCAGCCCGGGACAGGTCGACGGAAACACCATATATTTT. This encodes CASSPGQVDGNTIYF. V is TRBV5-1 and J is TRBJ1-3; 8 bases agree with TRBD1. The CDR3 covers 15 residues. Germline CDR1 and CDR2: SGHRS and YFSETQ. The junction had 7 bases not matched to a gene; V was cut back by 4 bases and J by 4 bases.

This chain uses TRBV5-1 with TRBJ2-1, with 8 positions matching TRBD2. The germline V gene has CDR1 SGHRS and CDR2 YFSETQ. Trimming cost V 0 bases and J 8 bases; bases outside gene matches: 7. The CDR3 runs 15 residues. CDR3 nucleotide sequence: TGCGCCAGCAGCTTGGCCGTAGCGGGAATGGATGAGCAGTTCTTC. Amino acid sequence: CASSLAVAGMDEQFF.

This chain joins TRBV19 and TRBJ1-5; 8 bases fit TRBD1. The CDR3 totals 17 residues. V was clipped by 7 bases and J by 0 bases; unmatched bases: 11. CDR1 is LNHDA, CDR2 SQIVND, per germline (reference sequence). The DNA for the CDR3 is TGTGCCAGTAACACCATCGGGACAGGCGCTAGCAATCAGCCCCAGCATTTT. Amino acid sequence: CASNTIGTGASNQPQHF.

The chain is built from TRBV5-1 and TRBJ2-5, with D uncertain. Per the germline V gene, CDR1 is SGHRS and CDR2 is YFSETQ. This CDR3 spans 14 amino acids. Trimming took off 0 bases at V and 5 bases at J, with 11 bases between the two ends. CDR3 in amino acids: CASSLETSWETQYF. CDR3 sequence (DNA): TGCGCCAGCAGCTTGGAAACATCATGGGAGACCCAGTACTTC.

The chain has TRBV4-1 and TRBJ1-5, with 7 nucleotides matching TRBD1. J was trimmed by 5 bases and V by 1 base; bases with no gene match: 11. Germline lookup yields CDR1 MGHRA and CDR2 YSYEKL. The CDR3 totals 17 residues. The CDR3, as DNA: TGCGCCAGCAGCCAAGCGGCGGGGCAGGGGGTAGATCAGCCCCAGCATTTT. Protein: CASSQAAGQGVDQPQHF.

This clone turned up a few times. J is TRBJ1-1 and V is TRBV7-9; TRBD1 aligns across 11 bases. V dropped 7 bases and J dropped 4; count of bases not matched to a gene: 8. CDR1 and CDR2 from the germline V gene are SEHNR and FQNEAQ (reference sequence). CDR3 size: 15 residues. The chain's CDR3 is CASIPAGTGGTEAFF. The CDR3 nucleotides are TGTGCCAGCATTCCAGCGGGGACAGGGGGCACTGAAGCTTTCTTT.

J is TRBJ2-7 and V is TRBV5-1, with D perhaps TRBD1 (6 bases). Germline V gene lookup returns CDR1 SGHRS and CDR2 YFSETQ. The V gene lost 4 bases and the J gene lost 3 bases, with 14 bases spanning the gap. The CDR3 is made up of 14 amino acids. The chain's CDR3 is CASSHDRKNYEQYF. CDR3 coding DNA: TGCGCCAGCAGCCACGACAGGAAGAACTACGAGCAGTACTTC.

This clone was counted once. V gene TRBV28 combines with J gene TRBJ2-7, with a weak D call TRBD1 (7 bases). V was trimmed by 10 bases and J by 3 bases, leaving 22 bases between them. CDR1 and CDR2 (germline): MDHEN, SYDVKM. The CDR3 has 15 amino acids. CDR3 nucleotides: TGTGCCACCCGATCGGAGGGGGCGCAGCTCTACGAGCAGTACTTC. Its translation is CATRSEGAQLYEQYF.

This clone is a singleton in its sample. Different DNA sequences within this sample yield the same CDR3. CDR3 sequence: CASSLGQGNTEAFF. The CDR3 DNA reads TGTGCCAGCAGCTTAGGGCAGGGGAACACTGAAGCTTTCTTT. This sequence joins TRBV11-2 and TRBJ1-1; the D gene is possibly TRBD1 (5 bases). This CDR3 comprises 14 residues. The germline V gene has CDR1 SGHAT and CDR2 FQNNGV. V lost 1 base and J lost 1, with 7 bases in between. The full variable domain, completed using reference TRBV11-2 and TRBJ1-1, is EAGVAQSPRYKIIEKRQSVAFWCNPISGHATLYWYQQILGQGPKLLIQFQNNGVVDDSQLPKDRFSAERLKGVDSTLKIQPAKLEDSAVYLCASSLGQGNTEAFFGQGTRLTVV.

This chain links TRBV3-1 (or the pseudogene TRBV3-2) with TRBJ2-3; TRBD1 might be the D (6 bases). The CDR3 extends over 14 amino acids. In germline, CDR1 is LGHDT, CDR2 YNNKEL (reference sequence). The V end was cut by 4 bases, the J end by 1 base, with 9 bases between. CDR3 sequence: CASSPRQGTDTQYF. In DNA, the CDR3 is TGTGCCAGCAGCCCGCGACAGGGCACAGATACGCAGTATTTT.

The CDR3 protein is CATSGGGEAEAFF. The CDR3 DNA is TGTGCCACCAGTGGGGGCGGGGAGGCTGAAGCTTTCTTT. This chain uses TRBV24-1 with TRBJ1-1, with a possible D match to TRBD1 (5 bases). Germline CDR1 KGHDR, CDR2 SFDVKD. The ends were cut back, 5 bases at V and 6 bases at J, with 12 bases in the middle. The CDR3 length is 13 residues.

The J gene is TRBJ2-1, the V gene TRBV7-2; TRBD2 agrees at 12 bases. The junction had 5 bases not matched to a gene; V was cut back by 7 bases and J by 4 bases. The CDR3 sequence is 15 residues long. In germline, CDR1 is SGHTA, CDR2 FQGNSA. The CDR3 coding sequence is TGTGCCAGCACCCTCGGACTAGCGGGGTACAATGAGCAGTTCTTC. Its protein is CASTLGLAGYNEQFF.

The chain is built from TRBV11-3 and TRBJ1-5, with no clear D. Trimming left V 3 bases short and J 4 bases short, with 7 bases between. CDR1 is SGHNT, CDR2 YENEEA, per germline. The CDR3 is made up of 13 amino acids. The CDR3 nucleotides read TGTGCCAGCAGCTTTATACGGAATCAGCCCCAGCATTTT. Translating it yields CASSFIRNQPQHF.

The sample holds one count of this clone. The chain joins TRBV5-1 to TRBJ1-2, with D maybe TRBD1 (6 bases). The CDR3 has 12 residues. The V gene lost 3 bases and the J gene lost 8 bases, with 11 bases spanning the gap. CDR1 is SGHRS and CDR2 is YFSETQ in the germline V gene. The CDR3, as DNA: TGCGCCAGCAGCTCGGACAGTCTAGGCTACACCTTC. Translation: CASSSDSLGYTF.

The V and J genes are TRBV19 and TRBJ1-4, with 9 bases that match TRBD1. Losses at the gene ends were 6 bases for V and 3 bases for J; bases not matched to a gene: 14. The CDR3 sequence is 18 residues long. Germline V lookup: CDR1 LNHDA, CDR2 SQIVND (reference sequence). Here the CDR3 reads CASSSGWTGVLSNEKLFF. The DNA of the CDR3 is TGTGCCAGTAGCAGCGGGTGGACAGGGGTTCTGTCTAATGAAAAACTGTTTTTT.

CDR3 sequence reads: CASSGRLAGSYEQYF. In DNA form, the CDR3 reads TGTGCCAGCAGTGGGCGACTAGCGGGCTCCTACGAGCAGTACTTC. The rearrangement links TRBV2 to TRBJ2-7; TRBD2 matches at 10 bases. CDR3 length equals 15 residues. V lost 4 bases, J lost 0 bases, and 3 bases stayed unmatched. Germline loops: CDR1 SNHLY, CDR2 FYNNEI.

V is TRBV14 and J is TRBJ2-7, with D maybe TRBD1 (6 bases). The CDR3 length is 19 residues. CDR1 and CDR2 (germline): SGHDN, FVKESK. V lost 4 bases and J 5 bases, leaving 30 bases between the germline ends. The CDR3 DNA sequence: TGTGCCAGCAGCCCATACCTAAGGCAGGGGCCACGACGGATCCACGAGCAGTACTTC. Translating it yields CASSPYLRQGPRRIHEQYF.

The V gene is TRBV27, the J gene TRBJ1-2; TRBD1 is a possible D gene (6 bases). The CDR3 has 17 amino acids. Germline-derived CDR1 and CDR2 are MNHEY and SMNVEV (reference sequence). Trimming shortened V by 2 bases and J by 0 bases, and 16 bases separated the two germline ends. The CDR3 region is CASSLLRGGTSNYGYTF. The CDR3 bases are TGTGCCAGCAGTTTACTGCGCGGGGGGACATCTAACTATGGCTACACCTTC.

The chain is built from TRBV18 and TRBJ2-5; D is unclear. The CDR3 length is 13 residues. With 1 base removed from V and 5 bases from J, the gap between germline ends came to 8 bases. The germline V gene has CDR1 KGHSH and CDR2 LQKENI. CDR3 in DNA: TGTGCCAGCTCACCACAGACGGAGGAGACCCAGTACTTC. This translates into CASSPQTEETQYF.

The CDR3 DNA is TGTGCCAGCAGTCAAAGGGGGCGCTGGGAAAAACTGTTTTTT. Translating gives CASSQRGRWEKLFF. The V call is TRBV9, the J call TRBJ1-4; 7 bases are a match to TRBD1. CDR1 and CDR2 from the germline V gene are SGDLS and YYNGEE. The junction had 9 bases not matched to a gene; V was cut back by 5 bases and J by 8 bases. The CDR3 has 14 amino acids.

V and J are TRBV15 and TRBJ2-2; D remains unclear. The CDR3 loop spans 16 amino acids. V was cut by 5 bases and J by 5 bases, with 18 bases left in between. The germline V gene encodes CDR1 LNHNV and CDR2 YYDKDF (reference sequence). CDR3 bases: TGTGCCACCAGCCTTGACCGAGACGGAGAGACCGGGGAGCTGTTTTTT. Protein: CATSLDRDGETGELFF.

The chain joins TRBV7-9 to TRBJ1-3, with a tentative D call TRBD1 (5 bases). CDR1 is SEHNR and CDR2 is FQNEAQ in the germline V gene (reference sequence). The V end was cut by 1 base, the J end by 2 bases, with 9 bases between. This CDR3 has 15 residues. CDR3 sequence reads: CASSLGDRTGNTIYF. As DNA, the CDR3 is TGTGCCAGCAGCTTAGGAGACAGAACTGGAAACACCATATATTTT. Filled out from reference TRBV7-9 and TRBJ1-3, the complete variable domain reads DTGVSQNPRHKITKRGQNVTFRCDPISEHNRLYWYRQTLGQGPEFLTYFQNEAQLEKSRLLSDRFSAERPKGSFSTLEIQRTEQGDSAMYLCASSLGDRTGNTIYFGEGSWLTVV.

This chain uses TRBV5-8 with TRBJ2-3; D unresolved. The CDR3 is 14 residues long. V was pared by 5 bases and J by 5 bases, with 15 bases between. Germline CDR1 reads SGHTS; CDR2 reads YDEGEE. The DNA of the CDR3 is TGTGCCAGCAGTCCACCCAACATGGTAGATACGCAGTATTTT. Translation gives CASSPPNMVDTQYF. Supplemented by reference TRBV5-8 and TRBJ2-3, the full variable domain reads EAGVTQSPTHLIKTRGQQATLRCSPISGHTSVYWYQQALGLGLQFLLWYDEGEERNRGNFPPRFSGRQFPNYSSELNVNALELEDSALYLCASSPPNMVDTQYFGPGTRLTVL.

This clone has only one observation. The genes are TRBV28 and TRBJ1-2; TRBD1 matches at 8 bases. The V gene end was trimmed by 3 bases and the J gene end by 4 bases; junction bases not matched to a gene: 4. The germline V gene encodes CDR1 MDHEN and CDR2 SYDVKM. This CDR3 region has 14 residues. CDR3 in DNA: TGTGCCAGCAGTTTGGGGGACAGGATCTATGGCTACACCTTC. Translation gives CASSLGDRIYGYTF.

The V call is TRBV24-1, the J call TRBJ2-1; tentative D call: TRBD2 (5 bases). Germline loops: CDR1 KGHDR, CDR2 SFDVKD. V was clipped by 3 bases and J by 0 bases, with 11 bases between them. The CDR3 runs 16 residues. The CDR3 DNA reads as TGTGCCACCAGTGATAAAAGCGGACTCTCCTACAATGAGCAGTTCTTC. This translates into CATSDKSGLSYNEQFF.

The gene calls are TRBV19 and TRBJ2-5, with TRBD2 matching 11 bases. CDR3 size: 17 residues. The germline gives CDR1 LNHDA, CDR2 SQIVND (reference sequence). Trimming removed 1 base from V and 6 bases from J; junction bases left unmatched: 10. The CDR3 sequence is CASSIGGTSGSRKTQYF. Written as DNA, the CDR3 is TGTGCCAGTAGTATAGGGGGTACTAGCGGGAGTAGGAAGACCCAGTACTTC.